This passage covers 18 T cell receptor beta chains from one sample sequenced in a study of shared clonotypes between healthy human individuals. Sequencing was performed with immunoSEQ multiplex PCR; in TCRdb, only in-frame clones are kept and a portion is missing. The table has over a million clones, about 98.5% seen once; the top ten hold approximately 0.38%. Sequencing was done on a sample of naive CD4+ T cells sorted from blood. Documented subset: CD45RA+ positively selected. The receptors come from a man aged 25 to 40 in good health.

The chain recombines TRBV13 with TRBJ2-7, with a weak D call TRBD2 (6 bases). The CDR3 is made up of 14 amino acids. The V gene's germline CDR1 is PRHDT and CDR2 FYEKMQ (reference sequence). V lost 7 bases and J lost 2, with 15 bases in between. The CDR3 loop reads CASKSIRGTYEQYF. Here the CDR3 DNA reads TGTGCCAGCAAGAGCATTCGGGGGACCTACGAGCAGTACTTC.

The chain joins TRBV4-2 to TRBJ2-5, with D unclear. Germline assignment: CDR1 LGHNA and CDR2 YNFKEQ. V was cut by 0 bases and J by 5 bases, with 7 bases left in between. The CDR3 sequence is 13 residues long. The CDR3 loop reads CASSQDMGETQYF. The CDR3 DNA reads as TGTGCCAGCAGCCAAGATATGGGGGAGACCCAGTACTTC.

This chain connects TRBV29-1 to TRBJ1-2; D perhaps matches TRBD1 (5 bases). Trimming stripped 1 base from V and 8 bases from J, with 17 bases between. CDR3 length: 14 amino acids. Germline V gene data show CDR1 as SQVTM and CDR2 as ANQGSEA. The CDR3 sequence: CSVEVSLAGYGYTF. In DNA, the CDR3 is TGCAGCGTTGAAGTCTCACTGGCAGGGTACGGCTACACCTTC.

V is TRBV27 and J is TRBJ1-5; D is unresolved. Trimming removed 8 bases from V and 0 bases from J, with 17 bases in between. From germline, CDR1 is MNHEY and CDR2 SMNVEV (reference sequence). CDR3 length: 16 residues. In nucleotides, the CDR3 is TGTGCCAGCCACCAGCGGGGTGGGTATAGCAATCAGCCCCAGCATTTT. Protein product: CASHQRGGYSNQPQHF.

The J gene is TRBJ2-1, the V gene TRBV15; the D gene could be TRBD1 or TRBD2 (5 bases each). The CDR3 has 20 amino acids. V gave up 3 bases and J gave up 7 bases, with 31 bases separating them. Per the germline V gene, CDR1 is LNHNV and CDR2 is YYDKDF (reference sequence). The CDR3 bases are TGTGCCACCAGCAGTTATGTTGATGGGGGTACGGGATCTAAAAGAAATGAGCAGTTCTTC. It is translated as CATSSYVDGGTGSKRNEQFF.

The CDR3 nucleotides read TGCGCCAGCAGTAAACAGAGCGGGACGAACACCGGGGAGCTGTTTTTT. Translated, it gives CASSKQSGTNTGELFF. The chain joins TRBV4-3 to TRBJ2-2, with 7 bases that match TRBD2. The CDR3 loop spans 16 amino acids. The V gene end was trimmed by 6 bases and the J gene end by 0 bases; junction bases not matched to a gene: 7. Germline CDR1 is LGHNA and CDR2 is YSLEER.

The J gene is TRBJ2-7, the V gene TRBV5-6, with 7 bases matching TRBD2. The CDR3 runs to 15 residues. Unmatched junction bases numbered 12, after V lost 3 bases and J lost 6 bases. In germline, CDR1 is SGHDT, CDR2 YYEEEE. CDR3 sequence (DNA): TGTGCCAGCAGCTCTGGACTAGACCGCTTGGCCGAGCAGTACTTC. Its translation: CASSSGLDRLAEQYF. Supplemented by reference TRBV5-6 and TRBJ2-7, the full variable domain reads DAGVTQSPTHLIKTRGQQVTLRCSPKSGHDTVSWYQQALGQGPQFIFQYYEEEERQRGNFPDRFSGHQFPNYSSELNVNALLLGDSALYLCASSSGLDRLAEQYFGPGTRLTVT.

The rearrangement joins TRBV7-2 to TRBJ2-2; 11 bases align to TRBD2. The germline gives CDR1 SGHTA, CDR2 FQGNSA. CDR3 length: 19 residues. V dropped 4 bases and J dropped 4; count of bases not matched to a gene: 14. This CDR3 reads CASSSGAILAGVGTGELFF. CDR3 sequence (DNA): TGTGCCAGCAGCTCAGGAGCGATACTAGCGGGAGTAGGCACCGGGGAGCTGTTTTTT.

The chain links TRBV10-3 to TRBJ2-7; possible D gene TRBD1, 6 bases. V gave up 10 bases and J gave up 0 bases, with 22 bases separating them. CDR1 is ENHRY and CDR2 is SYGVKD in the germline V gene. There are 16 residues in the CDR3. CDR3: CATSGSSQGSSYEQYF. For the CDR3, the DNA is TGTGCCACCTCGGGGAGTTCTCAGGGGTCCTCCTACGAGCAGTACTTC.

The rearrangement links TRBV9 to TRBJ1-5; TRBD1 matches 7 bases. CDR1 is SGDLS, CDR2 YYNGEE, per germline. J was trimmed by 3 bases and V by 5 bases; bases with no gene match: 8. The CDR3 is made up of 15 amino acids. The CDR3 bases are TGTGCCAGCAGTACAGACGGACAGGACAATCAGCCCCAGCATTTT. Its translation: CASSTDGQDNQPQHF.

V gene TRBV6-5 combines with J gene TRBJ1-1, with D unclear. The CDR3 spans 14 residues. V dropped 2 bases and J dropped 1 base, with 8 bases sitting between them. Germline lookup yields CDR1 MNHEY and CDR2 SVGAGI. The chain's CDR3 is CASSYLATNTEAFF. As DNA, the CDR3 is TGTGCCAGCAGTTACCTTGCGACGAACACTGAAGCTTTCTTT.

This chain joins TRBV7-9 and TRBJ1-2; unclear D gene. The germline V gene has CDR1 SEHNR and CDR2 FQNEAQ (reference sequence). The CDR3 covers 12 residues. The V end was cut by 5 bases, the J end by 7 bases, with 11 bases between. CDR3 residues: CASSPSHGGYTF. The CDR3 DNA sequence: TGTGCCAGCAGCCCGAGCCATGGTGGCTACACCTTC.

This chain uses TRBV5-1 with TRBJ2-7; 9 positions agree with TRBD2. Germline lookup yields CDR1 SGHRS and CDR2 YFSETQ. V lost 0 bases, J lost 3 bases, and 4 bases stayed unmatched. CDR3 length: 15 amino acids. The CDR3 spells CASSLGISGSYEQYF. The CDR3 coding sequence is TGCGCCAGCAGCTTGGGAATTAGCGGGAGCTACGAGCAGTACTTC.

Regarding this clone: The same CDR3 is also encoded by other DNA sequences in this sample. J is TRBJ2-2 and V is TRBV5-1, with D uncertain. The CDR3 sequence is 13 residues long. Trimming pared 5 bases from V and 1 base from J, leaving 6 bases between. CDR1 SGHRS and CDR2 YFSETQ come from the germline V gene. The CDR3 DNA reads TGCGCCAGCAGTGCAGGGAACACCGGGGAGCTGTTTTTT. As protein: CASSAGNTGELFF. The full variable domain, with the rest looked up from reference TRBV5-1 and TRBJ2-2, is KAGVTQTPRYLIKTRGQQVTLSCSPISGHRSVSWYQQTPGQGLQFLFEYFSETQRNKGNFPGRFSGRQFSNSRSEMNVSTLELGDSALYLCASSAGNTGELFFGEGSRLTVL.

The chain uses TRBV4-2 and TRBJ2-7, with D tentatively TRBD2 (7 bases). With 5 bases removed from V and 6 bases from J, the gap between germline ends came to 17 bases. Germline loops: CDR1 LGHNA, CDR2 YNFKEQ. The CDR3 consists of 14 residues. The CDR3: CASSKTLGGLEQYF. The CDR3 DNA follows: TGTGCCAGCAGCAAGACGCTGGGGGGGCTCGAGCAGTACTTC.

The CDR3 sequence is CASSDRGGPNTIYF. The CDR3 nucleotides read TGTGCCAGCAGCGACCGCGGAGGACCCAACACCATATATTTT. The chain combines TRBV7-9 with TRBJ1-3, with D hard to call. The CDR3 extends over 14 amino acids. Trimming pared 5 bases from V and 7 bases from J, leaving 15 bases between. CDR1 is SEHNR, CDR2 FQNEAQ, per germline (reference sequence). The full variable domain, rest sourced from reference TRBV7-9 and TRBJ1-3, is DTGVSQNPRHKITKRGQNVTFRCDPISEHNRLYWYRQTLGQGPEFLTYFQNEAQLEKSRLLSDRFSAERPKGSFSTLEIQRTEQGDSAMYLCASSDRGGPNTIYFGEGSWLTVV.

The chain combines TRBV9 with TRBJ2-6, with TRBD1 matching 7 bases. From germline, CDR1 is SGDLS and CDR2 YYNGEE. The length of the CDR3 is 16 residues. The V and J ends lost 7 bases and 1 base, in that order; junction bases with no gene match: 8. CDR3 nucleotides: TGTGCCAGCTCCCGGGACAGCTTTTCTGGGGCCAACGTCCTGACTTTC. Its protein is CASSRDSFSGANVLTF.

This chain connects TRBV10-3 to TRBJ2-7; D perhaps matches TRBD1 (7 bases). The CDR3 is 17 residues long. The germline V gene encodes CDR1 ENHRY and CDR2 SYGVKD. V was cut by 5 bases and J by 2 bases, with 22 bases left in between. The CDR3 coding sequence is TGTGCCATCAGTCTATCAAGGGGTGGAGGGGGCCCCTACGAGCAGTACTTC. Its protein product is CAISLSRGGGGPYEQYF.